Below are 2 T cell receptor beta chains sequenced from a single sample in a study of T-cell memory formation after mild COVID-19. Each CDR3 protein is one row after TCRdb ran MiXCR on the 5' RACE reads. This table has 35,000 to 50,000 distinct CDR3 sequences, more than 9% appearing once. Material: PBMCs or a T cell subset sorted from them (not recorded which). The receptors were sampled from an adult woman who had mild COVID-19 (a few samples of this study predate the infection). Cell type and time point are not known.

This clonotype was picked up a small number of times. The chain joins TRBV2 to TRBJ2-1; the match to TRBD2 covers 8 bases. CDR1 is SNHLY and CDR2 is FYNNEI in the germline V gene. V lost 7 bases and J lost 8; bases outside the gene matches: 10. This CDR3 has 14 amino acids. CDR3 coding DNA: TGTGCCAGCATCGAAATAGGACTAGCCCATGAGCAGTTCTTC. Translating it yields CASIEIGLAHEQFF.

This clonotype has a count of ten or more. The chain employs TRBV20-1 and TRBJ2-3; 10 bases align to TRBD1. There are 16 residues in the CDR3. Germline V gene data show CDR1 as DFQATT and CDR2 as SNEGSKA (reference sequence). Trimming took 4 bases from V and 1 from J; bases not matched to a gene: 8. CDR3 region: CSATAGTGEGTDTQYF. CDR3 nucleotide sequence: TGCAGTGCTACCGCGGGGACAGGGGAGGGCACAGATACGCAGTATTTT.